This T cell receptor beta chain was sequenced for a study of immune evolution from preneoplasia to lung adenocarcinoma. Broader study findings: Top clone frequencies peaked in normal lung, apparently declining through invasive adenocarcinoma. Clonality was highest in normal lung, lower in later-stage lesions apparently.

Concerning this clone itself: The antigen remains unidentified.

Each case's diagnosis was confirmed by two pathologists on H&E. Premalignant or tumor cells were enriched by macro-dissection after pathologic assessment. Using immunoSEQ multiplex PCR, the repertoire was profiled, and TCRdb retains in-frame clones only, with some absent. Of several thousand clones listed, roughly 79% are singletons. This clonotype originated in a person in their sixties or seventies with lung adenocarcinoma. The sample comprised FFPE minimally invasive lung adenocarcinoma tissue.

The CDR3 protein is CASSPGTSAYNEQFF. CDR3 DNA sequence: TGTGCCAGCAGCCCCGGGACTAGCGCCTACAATGAGCAGTTCTTC. The rearrangement joins TRBV6-1 to TRBJ2-1, with 10 positions matching TRBD2. Unmatched junction bases numbered 4, after V lost 6 bases and J lost 2 bases. The CDR3 has 15 residues. Germline lookup yields CDR1 MNHNS and CDR2 SASEGT.